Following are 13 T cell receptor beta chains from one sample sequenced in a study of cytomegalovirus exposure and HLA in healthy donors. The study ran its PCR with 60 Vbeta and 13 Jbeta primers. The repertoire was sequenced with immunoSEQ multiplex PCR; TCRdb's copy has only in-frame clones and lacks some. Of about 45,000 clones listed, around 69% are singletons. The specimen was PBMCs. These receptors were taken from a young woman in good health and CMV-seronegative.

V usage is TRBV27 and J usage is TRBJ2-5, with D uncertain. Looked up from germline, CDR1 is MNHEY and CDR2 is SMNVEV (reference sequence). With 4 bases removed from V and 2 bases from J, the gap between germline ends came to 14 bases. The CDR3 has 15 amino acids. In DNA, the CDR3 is TGTGCCAGCAGTTCATACTTCCCCTCACAAGAGACCCAGTACTTC. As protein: CASSSYFPSQETQYF.

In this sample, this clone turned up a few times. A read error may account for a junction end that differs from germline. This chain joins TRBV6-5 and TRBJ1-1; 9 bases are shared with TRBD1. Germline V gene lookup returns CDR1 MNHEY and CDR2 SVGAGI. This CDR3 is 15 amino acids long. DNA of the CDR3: TGTGCCAGCAGGGGAACAGGGGGCGGGAACTCTGAAGCTTTCTTT. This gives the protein CASRGTGGGNSEAFF.

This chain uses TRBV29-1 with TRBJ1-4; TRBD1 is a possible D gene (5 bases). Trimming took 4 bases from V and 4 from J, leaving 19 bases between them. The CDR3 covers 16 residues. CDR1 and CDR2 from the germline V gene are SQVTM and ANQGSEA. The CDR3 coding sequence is TGCAGCGTTGCCTCAAGTCTGGGCAGGGTTAATGAAAAACTGTTTTTT. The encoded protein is CSVASSLGRVNEKLFF.

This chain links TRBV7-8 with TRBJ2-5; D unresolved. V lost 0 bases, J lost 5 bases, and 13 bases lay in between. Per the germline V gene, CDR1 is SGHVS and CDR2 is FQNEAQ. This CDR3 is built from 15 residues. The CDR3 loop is CASSLAGGVLETQYF. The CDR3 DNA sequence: TGTGCCAGCAGCTTAGCAGGTGGAGTTCTGGAGACCCAGTACTTC.

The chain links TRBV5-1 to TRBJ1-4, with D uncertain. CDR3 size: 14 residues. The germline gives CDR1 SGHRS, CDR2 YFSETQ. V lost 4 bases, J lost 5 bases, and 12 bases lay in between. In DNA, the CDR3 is TGCGCCAGCAGCCCCCATCAGGAAAATGAAAAACTGTTTTTT. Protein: CASSPHQENEKLFF. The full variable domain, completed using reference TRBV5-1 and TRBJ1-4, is KAGVTQTPRYLIKTRGQQVTLSCSPISGHRSVSWYQQTPGQGLQFLFEYFSETQRNKGNFPGRFSGRQFSNSRSEMNVSTLELGDSALYLCASSPHQENEKLFFGSGTQLSVL.

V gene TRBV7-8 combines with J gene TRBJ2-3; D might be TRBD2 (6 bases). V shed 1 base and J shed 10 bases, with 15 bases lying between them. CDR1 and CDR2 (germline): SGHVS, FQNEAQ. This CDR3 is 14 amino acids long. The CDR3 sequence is CASSLEGTPRAQYF. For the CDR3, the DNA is TGTGCCAGCAGCTTAGAGGGGACTCCCAGGGCGCAGTATTTT. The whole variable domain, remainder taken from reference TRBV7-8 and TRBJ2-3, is GAGVSQSPRYKVAKRGQDVALRCDPISGHVSLFWYQQALGQGPEFLTYFQNEAQLDKSGLPSDRFFAERPEGSVSTLKIQRTQQEDSAVYLCASSLEGTPRAQYFGPGTRLTVL.

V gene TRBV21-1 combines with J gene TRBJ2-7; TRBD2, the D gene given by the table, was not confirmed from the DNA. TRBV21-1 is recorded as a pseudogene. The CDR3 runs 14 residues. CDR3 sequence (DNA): TGTGCCAGCAGCAAAGGAAACGGAGCGGGAGAGCAGTACTTC. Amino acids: CASSKGNGAGEQYF.

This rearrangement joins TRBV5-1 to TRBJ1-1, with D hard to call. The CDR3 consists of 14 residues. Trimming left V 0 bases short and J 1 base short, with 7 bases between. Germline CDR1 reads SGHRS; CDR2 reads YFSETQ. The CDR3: CASSLGSANTEAFF. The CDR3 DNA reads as TGCGCCAGCAGCTTGGGCAGCGCGAACACTGAAGCTTTCTTT.

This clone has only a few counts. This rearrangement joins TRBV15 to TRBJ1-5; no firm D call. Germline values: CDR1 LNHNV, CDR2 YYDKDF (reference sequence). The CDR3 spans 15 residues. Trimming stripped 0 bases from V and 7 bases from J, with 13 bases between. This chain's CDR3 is CATSRDLGAVQPQHF. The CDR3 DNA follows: TGTGCCACCAGCAGAGATTTGGGAGCAGTACAGCCCCAGCATTTT.

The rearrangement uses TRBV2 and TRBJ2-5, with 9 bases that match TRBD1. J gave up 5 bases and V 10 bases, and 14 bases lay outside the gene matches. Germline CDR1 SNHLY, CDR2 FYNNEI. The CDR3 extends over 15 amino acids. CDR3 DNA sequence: TGTGCCACCCAAATGGGACAGGGCGGACGGGAGACCCAGTACTTC. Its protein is CATQMGQGGRETQYF.

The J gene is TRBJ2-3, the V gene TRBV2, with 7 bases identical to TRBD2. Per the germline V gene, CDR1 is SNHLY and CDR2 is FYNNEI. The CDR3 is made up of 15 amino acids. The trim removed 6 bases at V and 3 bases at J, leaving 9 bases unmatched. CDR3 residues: CASRKNPGGTDTQYF. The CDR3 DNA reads TGTGCCAGCAGGAAGAACCCGGGAGGTACAGATACGCAGTATTTT.

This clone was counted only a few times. The CDR3 nucleotides read TGTGCCAGCAGCCGCGGGTGGGGCCAAGAGACCCAGTACTTC. Translated: CASSRGWGQETQYF. The chain is built from TRBV7-8 and TRBJ2-5, with D perhaps TRBD2 (5 bases). Deletions cut 5 bases from V and 1 base from J, with 11 bases between. Germline CDR1 and CDR2: SGHVS and FQNEAQ. The CDR3 has 14 amino acids.

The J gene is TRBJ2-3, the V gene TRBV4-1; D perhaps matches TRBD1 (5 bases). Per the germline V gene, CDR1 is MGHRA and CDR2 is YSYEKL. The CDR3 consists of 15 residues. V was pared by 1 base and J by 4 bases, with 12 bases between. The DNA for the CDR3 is TGCGCCAGCAGCCAAGTTCAGGGTGTCGCAGATACGCAGTATTTT. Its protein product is CASSQVQGVADTQYF.